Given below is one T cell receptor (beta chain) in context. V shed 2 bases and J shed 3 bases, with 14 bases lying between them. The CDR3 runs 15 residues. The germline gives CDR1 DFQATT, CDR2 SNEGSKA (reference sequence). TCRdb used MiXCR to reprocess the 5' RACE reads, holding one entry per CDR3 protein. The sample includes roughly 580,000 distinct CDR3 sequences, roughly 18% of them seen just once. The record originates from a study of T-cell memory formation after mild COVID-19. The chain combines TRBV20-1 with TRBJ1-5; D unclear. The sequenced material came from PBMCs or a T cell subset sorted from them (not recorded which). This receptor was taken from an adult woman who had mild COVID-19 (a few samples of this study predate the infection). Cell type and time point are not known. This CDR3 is CSARPPLAANQPQHF. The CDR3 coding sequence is TGCAGTGCTAGACCCCCCCTTGCAGCCAATCAGCCCCAGCATTTT.